These T cell receptor beta chains were read from a single sample in a study of shared clonotypes between healthy human individuals. The method was immunoSEQ multiplex PCR; TCRdb's version includes in-frame clones alone and lacks a portion of them. The sample has 2 million to 2.5 million clones, about 95% seen once. The material sequenced was naive CD8+ T cells sorted from blood. Source of these receptors: a man aged 18 to 29 in good health. Each CDR3 is given with its conserved first and last residue. A D gene is named only where the DNA matches it firmly. A row's size may be missing; if present it is once, few, many or a size class.

v_gene	abundance	d_gene	j_gene	CDR3aa	CDR3nt
TRBV11-2	-	-	TRBJ2-3	CASSLDPSADTQYF	TGTGCCAGCAGCTTAGATCCCTCAGCGGATACGCAGTATTTT
TRBV9	-	TRBD1	TRBJ2-4	CASSPWDRGDIENIQYF	TGTGCCAGCAGCCCCTGGGACAGGGGTGATATTGAAAACATTCAGTACTTC
TRBV27	-	-	TRBJ2-2	CASSLGLTGELFF	TGTGCCAGCAGTTTGGGCCTCACCGGGGAGCTGTTTTTT
TRBV9	-	TRBD2	TRBJ2-3	CASSLHGGGNPTDTQYF	TGTGCCAGCAGCTTACATGGCGGGGGAAATCCCACAGATACGCAGTATTTT
TRBV7-2	-	TRBD1	TRBJ1-2	CASRGGQNYGYTF	TGTGCCAGCAGAGGGGGACAGAACTATGGCTACACCTTC
TRBV6-1	-	-	TRBJ2-2	CALRDSNTGELFF	TGTGCCCTACGAGACTCGAACACCGGGGAGCTGTTTTTT
TRBV30	once	-	TRBJ2-7	CAWSVQAWPYEQYF	TGTGCCTGGAGTGTGCAAGCGTGGCCCTACGAGCAGTACTTC
TRBV5-8	-	TRBD1	TRBJ2-5	CASSTGTGGGETQYF	TGTGCCAGCAGCACCGGGACAGGGGGCGGTGAGACCCAGTACTTC
TRBV7-9	-	TRBD2	TRBJ2-5	CASSPLAGGVREETQYF	TGTGCCAGCAGCCCATTAGCGGGCGGGGTGAGGGAAGAGACCCAGTACTTC
TRBV7-9	-	TRBD1	TRBJ2-7	CASSPTRTGIGNEQYF	TGTGCCAGCAGCCCAACCAGGACAGGGATCGGGAACGAGCAGTACTTC
TRBV5-4	-	-	TRBJ2-7	CASSLGGHTYEQYF	TGTGCCAGCAGCTTGGGGGGACATACCTACGAGCAGTACTTC
TRBV6-5	once	TRBD1	TRBJ1-2	CASSYSGEGAEGYTF	TGTGCCAGCAGTTACTCGGGAGAGGGGGCGGAAGGCTACACCTTC
TRBV4-3	-	-	TRBJ2-2	CASSPGANTGELFF	TGCGCCAGCAGCCCTGGGGCGAACACCGGGGAGCTGTTTTTT
TRBV6-1	-	-	TRBJ1-1	CASSEAPGPWAFF	TGTGCCAGCAGTGAAGCCCCCGGACCCTGGGCTTTCTTT
TRBV13	-	-	TRBJ2-7	CASSFSDKDYEQYF	TGTGCCAGCAGCTTCAGCGACAAAGACTACGAGCAGTACTTC
TRBV7-9	-	-	TRBJ2-7	CASSLSSATYEQYF	TGTGCCAGCAGCTTAAGCAGTGCGACCTACGAGCAGTACTTC
TRBV10-3	-	TRBD1	TRBJ1-2	CAISGSGGWGYTF	TGTGCCATCAGTGGATCAGGGGGTTGGGGCTACACCTTC
TRBV6-5	once	-	TRBJ1-5	CASASGSNSNQPQHF	TGTGCCAGCGCCTCGGGATCAAATAGCAATCAGCCCCAGCATTTT
TRBV27	-	-	TRBJ2-2	CASSGGTPGPTGELFF	TGTGCCAGCAGTGGAGGGACACCTGGACCCACCGGGGAGCTGTTTTTT
TRBV29-1	few	-	TRBJ1-1	CSALDNRTEAFF	TGCAGCGCCCTGGACAATCGGACTGAAGCTTTCTTT
TRBV10-2	-	TRBD2	TRBJ2-3	CASRLAGEGTDTQYF	TGCGCCAGCAGACTAGCGGGAGAGGGCACAGATACGCAGTATTTT
TRBV5-1	-	TRBD1	TRBJ2-7	CASSFGTGGDEQYF	TGCGCCAGCAGCTTCGGGACAGGTGGGGACGAGCAGTACTTC
TRBV7-6	-	-	TRBJ1-1	CASSFSDSPPEAFF	TGTGCCAGCAGCTTTAGTGACAGTCCCCCTGAAGCTTTCTTT
TRBV9	-	TRBD2	TRBJ2-2	CASSPYSGGQNTGELFF	TGTGCCAGCAGCCCTTACAGCGGGGGTCAGAACACCGGGGAGCTGTTTTTT
TRBV30	-	-	TRBJ2-7	CAWSVGERTYEQYF	TGTGCCTGGAGTGTCGGGGAGAGGACCTACGAGCAGTACTTC
TRBV29-1	-	-	TRBJ2-1	CSVDGGNEQFF	TGCAGCGTTGATGGCGGGAATGAGCAGTTCTTC
TRBV6-5	-	-	TRBJ2-7	CASSYAQAGYEQYF	TGTGCCAGCAGTTACGCACAGGCCGGATACGAGCAGTACTTC
TRBV19	-	-	TRBJ1-5	CASSIDLDRNQPQHF	TGTGCCAGTAGTATAGATCTCGACCGCAATCAGCCCCAGCATTTT
TRBV19	-	-	TRBJ2-2	CASSHRENTGELFF	TGTGCCAGTAGTCACAGAGAGAACACCGGGGAGCTGTTTTTT
TRBV19	-	-	TRBJ1-2	CASSPWDNDYTF	TGTGCCAGTAGTCCCTGGGACAACGACTACACCTTC
TRBV7-2	-	TRBD2	TRBJ2-7	CASSLEVSGSYEQYF	TGTGCCAGCAGCTTAGAGGTTAGCGGGTCGTACGAGCAGTACTTC
TRBV5-6	-	-	TRBJ2-7	CASSAASSYEQYF	TGTGCCAGCAGCGCGGCCAGCTCCTACGAGCAGTACTTC
TRBV7-9	-	TRBD1	TRBJ1-2	CASSPPGQGAYYGYTF	TGTGCCAGCAGCCCCCCTGGACAGGGGGCGTACTATGGCTACACCTTC
TRBV10-3	-	-	TRBJ2-7	CAISDSSRALSYEQYF	TGTGCCATCAGTGATAGTAGCAGGGCTTTATCCTACGAGCAGTACTTC
TRBV7-9	-	TRBD1	TRBJ1-4	CASSLSRQGASEKLFF	TGTGCCAGCAGCTTATCCCGGCAGGGGGCGAGTGAAAAACTGTTTTTT
TRBV11-2	-	-	TRBJ1-1	CASSFEGRGANTEAFF	TGTGCCAGCAGCTTTGAGGGTCGGGGGGCGAACACTGAAGCTTTCTTT
TRBV7-9	once	-	TRBJ1-1	CASTAAGTEAFF	TGTGCCAGCACCGCGGCAGGGACTGAAGCTTTCTTT
TRBV11-2	-	TRBD2	TRBJ2-2	CASSPGTSGKGWSGGELFF	TGTGCCAGCAGCCCCGGGACTAGCGGGAAGGGCTGGTCTGGCGGGGAGCTGTTTTTT
TRBV27	once	TRBD1	TRBJ2-1	CASSPGQGYSDEQFF	TGTGCCAGCAGTCCAGGACAGGGCTATAGCGATGAGCAGTTCTTC
TRBV25-1	-	-	TRBJ2-5	CASRPSGGETQYF	TGTGCCAGCCGCCCCTCTGGGGGAGAGACCCAGTACTTC
TRBV4-1	-	TRBD1	TRBJ2-7	CASSQGTGGLDEQYF	TGCGCCAGCAGCCAAGGGACAGGGGGCTTAGACGAGCAGTACTTC
TRBV10-2	few	-	TRBJ1-5	CASSDGWVSNQPQHF	TGCGCCAGCAGTGACGGTTGGGTCAGCAATCAGCCCCAGCATTTT
TRBV4-3	-	-	TRBJ2-7	CASSQDYSHYEQYF	TGCGCCAGCAGCCAGGACTACTCCCACTACGAGCAGTACTTC
TRBV29-1	-	-	TRBJ1-2	CSVEVTPTPYGYTF	TGCAGCGTTGAAGTCACTCCTACGCCCTATGGCTACACCTTC
TRBV7-2	-	TRBD2	TRBJ2-3	CASSPAGGPDTQYF	TGTGCCAGCAGCCCAGCGGGAGGGCCAGATACGCAGTATTTT
TRBV6-5	-	TRBD1	TRBJ2-7	CASSYSQGALDEQYF	TGTGCCAGCAGTTACTCCCAGGGGGCCCTCGACGAGCAGTACTTC
TRBV19	-	-	TRBJ1-1	CASSGTANTEAFF	TGTGCCAGTTCTGGAACAGCAAACACTGAAGCTTTCTTT
TRBV4-1	once	-	TRBJ1-6	CASSPRESSYNSPLHF	TGCGCCAGCAGCCCCCGAGAAAGCTCCTATAATTCACCCCTCCACTTT
TRBV5-1	-	TRBD2	TRBJ2-7	CASSLIGGAENEQYF	TGCGCCAGCAGCTTGATCGGGGGGGCAGAGAACGAGCAGTACTTC
TRBV29-1	-	TRBD2	TRBJ2-5	CSVPSGGAQYF	TGCAGCGTCCCGAGCGGGGGGGCCCAGTACTTC
TRBV5-1	-	-	TRBJ1-1	CASSLYESTEAFF	TGCGCCAGCAGCTTGTACGAGAGTACTGAAGCTTTCTTT
TRBV6-5	-	-	TRBJ2-7	CASRGGTYYEQYF	TGTGCCAGCCGCGGAGGGACCTACTACGAGCAGTACTTC
TRBV14	-	-	TRBJ2-7	CASSQEPGQSYEQYF	TGTGCCAGCAGCCAAGAGCCAGGGCAATCCTACGAGCAGTACTTC
TRBV4-1	-	TRBD1	TRBJ1-4	CASSHGQGDNEKLFF	TGCGCCAGCAGCCACGGACAGGGGGATAATGAAAAACTGTTTTTT
TRBV25-1	-	TRBD1	TRBJ1-1	CASSSTGGYTEAFF	TGTGCCAGCAGTTCAACAGGGGGCTACACTGAAGCTTTCTTT
TRBV25-1	-	TRBD1	TRBJ2-1	CAMGTGVYNEQFF	TGTGCCATGGGGACAGGGGTCTACAATGAGCAGTTCTTC
TRBV11-1	-	-	TRBJ1-1	CASSLEGSEAFF	TGTGCCAGCAGCTTAGAAGGTTCTGAAGCTTTCTTT